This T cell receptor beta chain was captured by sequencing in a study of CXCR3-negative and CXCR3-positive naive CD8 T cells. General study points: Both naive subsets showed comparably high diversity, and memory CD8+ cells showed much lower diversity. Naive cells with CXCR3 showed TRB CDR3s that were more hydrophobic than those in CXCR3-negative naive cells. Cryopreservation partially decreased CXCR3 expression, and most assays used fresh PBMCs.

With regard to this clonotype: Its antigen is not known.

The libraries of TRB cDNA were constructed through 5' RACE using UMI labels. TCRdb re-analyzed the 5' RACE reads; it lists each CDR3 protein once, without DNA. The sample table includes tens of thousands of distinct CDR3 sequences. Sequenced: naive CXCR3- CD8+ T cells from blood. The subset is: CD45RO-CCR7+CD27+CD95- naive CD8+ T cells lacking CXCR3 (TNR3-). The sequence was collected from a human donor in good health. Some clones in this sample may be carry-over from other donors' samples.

The CDR3 here is CASSQGQGNYEQYF. V is TRBV7-9 and J is TRBJ2-7; TCRdb selects TRBD1, and the lack of DNA leaves this call unchecked. CDR1 and CDR2 (germline): SEHNR, FQNEAQ (reference sequence). There are 14 residues in the CDR3.